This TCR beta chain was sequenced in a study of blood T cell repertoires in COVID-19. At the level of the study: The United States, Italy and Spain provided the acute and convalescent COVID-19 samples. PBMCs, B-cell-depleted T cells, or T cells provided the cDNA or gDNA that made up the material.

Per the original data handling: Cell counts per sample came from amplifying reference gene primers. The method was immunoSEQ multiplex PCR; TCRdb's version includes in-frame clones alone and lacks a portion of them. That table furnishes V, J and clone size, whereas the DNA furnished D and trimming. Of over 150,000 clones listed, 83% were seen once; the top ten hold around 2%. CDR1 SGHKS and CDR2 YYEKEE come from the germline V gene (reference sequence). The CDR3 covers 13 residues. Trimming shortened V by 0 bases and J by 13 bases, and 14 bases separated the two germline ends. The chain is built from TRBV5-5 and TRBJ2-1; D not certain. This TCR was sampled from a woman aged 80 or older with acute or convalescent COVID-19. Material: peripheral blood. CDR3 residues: CASSLDRVLEQFF. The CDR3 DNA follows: TGTGCCAGCAGCTTGGATCGGGTTCTGGAACAGTTCTTC.